The 18 T cell receptor beta chains reported below all come from one sample, sequenced in a study of patients with pleural tuberculosis. MiXCR, run by TCRdb on the reads, gives a single entry per CDR3 protein. The table records 45,000 to 55,000 distinct CDR3 sequences, 6% to 8% of them present only once. These receptors were collected from a human donor with pleural tuberculosis.

The sample holds many counts of this clonotype. The chain links TRBV11-1 to TRBJ1-1; D is ambiguous. CDR3 length equals 14 residues. Germline lookup yields CDR1 SGHAT and CDR2 FQDESV (reference sequence). The V and J ends lost 1 base and 4 bases respectively, with 10 bases between them. The CDR3 coding sequence is TGTGCCAGCAGCTTAGGCCAGTCGGGCACTGAAGCTTTCTTT. Amino acid sequence: CASSLGQSGTEAFF.

This clonotype was seen at least ten times. This chain uses TRBV2 with TRBJ1-3; TRBD1 matches 8 bases. The ends lost 7 bases at V and 6 bases at J; junction bases unmatched: 5. Germline assignment: CDR1 SNHLY and CDR2 FYNNEI. This CDR3 is 13 amino acids long. Written as DNA, the CDR3 is TGTGCCAGCACCCAGGACAGGGAAAACACCATATATTTT. Its translation is CASTQDRENTIYF. Filled out from reference TRBV2 and TRBJ1-3, the complete variable domain reads EPEVTQTPSHQVTQMGQEVILRCVPISNHLYFYWYRQILGQKVEFLVSFYNNEISEKSEIFDDQFSVERPDGSNFTLKIRSTKLEDSAMYFCASTQDRENTIYFGEGSWLTVV.

This clonotype was counted at least ten times. The chain joins TRBV5-4 to TRBJ1-2; D remains ambiguous. The CDR3 runs to 13 residues. Germline V lookup: CDR1 SGHNT, CDR2 YYREEE (reference sequence). The V and J ends lost 1 base and 8 bases respectively, with 12 bases between them. The CDR3 DNA follows: TGTGCCAGCAGCTTGCCCCAACTAAGCGGCTACACCTTC. It translates to CASSLPQLSGYTF.

J is TRBJ2-5 and V is TRBV11-2; TRBD2 agrees at 8 bases. The CDR3 covers 15 residues. Unmatched junction bases numbered 0, after V lost 0 bases and J lost 0 bases. Germline assignment: CDR1 SGHAT and CDR2 FQNNGV. CDR3 nucleotides: TGTGCCAGCAGCTTAGATAGCGGGAACCAAGAGACCCAGTACTTC. Amino acid sequence: CASSLDSGNQETQYF.

The chain employs TRBV10-2 and TRBJ2-1, with D maybe TRBD2 (5 bases). Germline CDR1 is WSHSY and CDR2 is SAAADI. The CDR3 consists of 15 residues. Trimming took 1 base from V and 1 from J, leaving 8 bases between them. CDR3 DNA sequence: TGCGCCAGCAGTGAGTACGAGCGGTCCTACAATGAGCAGTTCTTC. The encoded protein is CASSEYERSYNEQFF.

This clonotype was picked up many times. The V call is TRBV19, the J call TRBJ1-4; D not resolved. The CDR3 extends over 15 amino acids. Germline V gives CDR1 LNHDA, CDR2 SQIVND (reference sequence). Deletions cut 7 bases from V and 6 bases from J, with 18 bases between. The CDR3 DNA sequence: TGTGCCAGTATGCCCCGGACGGACCGGGATGAAAAACTGTTTTTT. Its protein is CASMPRTDRDEKLFF.

This clonotype was picked up many times. The chain carries TRBV11-1 and TRBJ1-4; D gene unclear. The CDR3 totals 12 residues. V was cut by 3 bases and J by 8 bases, with 7 bases left in between. Looked up from germline, CDR1 is SGHAT and CDR2 is FQDESV (reference sequence). The CDR3 DNA is TGTGCCAGCAGCTTGAAGCAGGAAAAACTGTTTTTT. Translated, it gives CASSLKQEKLFF.

This clonotype has at least ten counts. The V and J genes are TRBV3-1 and TRBJ2-7; D might be TRBD1 (6 bases). This CDR3 is built from 14 residues. Germline V lookup: CDR1 LGHDT, CDR2 YNNKEL (reference sequence). The ends were cut back, 4 bases at V and 3 bases at J, with 13 bases in the middle. The CDR3 DNA is TGTGCCAGCAGCCCAGGGGACGTGGGCTACGAGCAGTACTTC. It yields the protein CASSPGDVGYEQYF.

This clonotype was observed at least ten times. The chain joins TRBV19 to TRBJ1-5; 7 bases are a match to TRBD1. Germline V gives CDR1 LNHDA, CDR2 SQIVND (reference sequence). The V segment lost 7 bases and the J segment 4 bases; nucleotides outside the gene matches: 10. The CDR3 sequence is 15 residues long. CDR3 in amino acids: CASNVDRAVNQPQHF. The CDR3 DNA is TGTGCCAGTAATGTCGACAGGGCGGTGAATCAGCCCCAGCATTTT.

This clonotype was counted many times. V and J are TRBV27 and TRBJ1-6, with TRBD1 as a possible D gene (5 bases). The length of the CDR3 is 14 residues. The germline gives CDR1 MNHEY, CDR2 SMNVEV (reference sequence). V was pared by 6 bases and J by 6 bases, with 12 bases between. Here the CDR3 DNA reads TGTGCCAGCAGCCGGGACCGACCTAATTCACCCCTCCACTTT. Its protein is CASSRDRPNSPLHF.

This clonotype was found many times. This rearrangement joins TRBV5-1 to TRBJ2-1; 12 bases are shared with TRBD2. This CDR3 has 15 residues. The germline V gene has CDR1 SGHRS and CDR2 YFSETQ. Losses at the gene ends were 2 bases for V and 9 bases for J; bases not matched to a gene: 6. The CDR3 protein is CASSLETSGRGEQFF. As DNA, the CDR3 is TGCGCCAGCAGCTTAGAGACTAGCGGGAGAGGTGAGCAGTTCTTC.

As concerns this clonotype: This may come from a read error, since a much larger clone is one base off. This rearrangement joins TRBV28 to TRBJ2-5, with D possibly being TRBD1 (5 bases). V lost 5 bases and J lost 2, with 9 bases in between. Germline V gene lookup returns CDR1 MDHEN and CDR2 SYDVKM. CDR3 length: 13 amino acids. In nucleotides, the CDR3 is TGTGCCAGCAGTGTAGACAGTCAAGAGACCCAGTACTTC. Translation gives CASSVDSQETQYF.

A note on this clonotype: A much larger clone lies one base from this, so it may be a read error. The chain is built from TRBV19 and TRBJ1-2; no firm D call. The CDR3 sequence is 14 residues long. The V end lost 3 bases, the J end lost 2 bases, and 10 bases lay between the germline ends. From germline, CDR1 is LNHDA and CDR2 SQIVND (reference sequence). The CDR3 protein is CASSIPRLNYGYTF. The DNA of the CDR3 is TGTGCCAGTAGTATTCCGCGCCTCAACTATGGCTACACCTTC.

This clonotype was seen ten or more times. This chain joins TRBV28 and TRBJ2-5; 7 bases align to TRBD1. Germline V gene lookup returns CDR1 MDHEN and CDR2 SYDVKM. The CDR3 totals 16 residues. The V gene end was trimmed by 3 bases and the J gene end by 2 bases; junction bases not matched to a gene: 9. CDR3 nucleotides: TGTGCCAGCAGTTTCCTGGACAGGAAAGGGCAAGAGACCCAGTACTTC. It codes for CASSFLDRKGQETQYF.

This clonotype was detected ten times or more. This chain uses TRBV25-1 with TRBJ2-5; the match to TRBD1 covers 9 bases. With 6 bases clipped from V and 6 bases from J, the junction kept 5 bases outside the gene matches. CDR3 length equals 13 residues. CDR1 is MGHDK, CDR2 SYGVNS, per germline. CDR3 in amino acids: CASRGQGLQTQYF. The CDR3 bases are TGTGCCAGCAGGGGACAGGGTTTACAGACCCAGTACTTC.

In this sample, this clonotype turned up a few times. This chain links TRBV5-1 with TRBJ2-7; no definite D call. Germline CDR1 SGHRS, CDR2 YFSETQ. The CDR3 totals 12 residues. Deletions cut 2 bases from V and 3 bases from J, with 6 bases between. The CDR3 sequence is CASSLGFYEQYF. CDR3 bases: TGCGCCAGCAGCTTAGGATTCTACGAGCAGTACTTC.

This clonotype was observed many times. The chain carries TRBV3-1 and TRBJ2-5; no clear D. V dropped 5 bases and J dropped 5 bases, with 9 bases sitting between them. This CDR3 comprises 12 residues. Germline assignment: CDR1 LGHDT and CDR2 YNNKEL (reference sequence). This chain's CDR3 is CASSALMETQYF. The CDR3 region has the DNA TGTGCCAGCAGCGCTCTAATGGAGACCCAGTACTTC.

At least ten counts were recorded for this clonotype. The V call is TRBV10-2, the J call TRBJ1-1; 7 bases agree with TRBD1. From germline, CDR1 is WSHSY and CDR2 SAAADI. The CDR3 is 13 residues long. J lost 0 bases, V lost 6 bases, and 1 base had no gene match. CDR3 sequence (DNA): TGCGCCAGCAGGGGACAGATGAACACTGAAGCTTTCTTT. Its translation is CASRGQMNTEAFF.